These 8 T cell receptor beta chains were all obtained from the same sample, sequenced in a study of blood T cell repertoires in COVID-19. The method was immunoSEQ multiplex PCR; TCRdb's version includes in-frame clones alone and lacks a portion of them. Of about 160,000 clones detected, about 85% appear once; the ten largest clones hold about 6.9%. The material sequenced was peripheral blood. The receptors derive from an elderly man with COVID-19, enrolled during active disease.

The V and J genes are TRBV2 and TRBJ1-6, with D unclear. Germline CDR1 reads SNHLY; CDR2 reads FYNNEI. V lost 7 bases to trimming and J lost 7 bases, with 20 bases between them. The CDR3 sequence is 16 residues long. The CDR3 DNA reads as TGTGCCAGCATAGAAGAGCGGCCACCTGCAAATTCACCCCTCCACTTT. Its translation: CASIEERPPANSPLHF.

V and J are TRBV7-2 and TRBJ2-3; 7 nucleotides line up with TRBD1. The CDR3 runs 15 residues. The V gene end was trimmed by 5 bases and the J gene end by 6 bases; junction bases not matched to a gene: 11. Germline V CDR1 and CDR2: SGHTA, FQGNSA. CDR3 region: CASSPGTVAGDTQYF. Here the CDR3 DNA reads TGTGCCAGCAGCCCCGGGACAGTCGCTGGGGATACGCAGTATTTT.

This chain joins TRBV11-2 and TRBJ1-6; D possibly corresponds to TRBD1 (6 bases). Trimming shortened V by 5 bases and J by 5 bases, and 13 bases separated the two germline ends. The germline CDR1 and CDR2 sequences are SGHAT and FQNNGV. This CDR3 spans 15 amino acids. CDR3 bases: TGTGCCAGCAGCCTAGGGGGGCTTGATAATTCACCCCTCCACTTT. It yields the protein CASSLGGLDNSPLHF.

The CDR3 DNA sequence: TGTGCCAGCAGCCAAGCGAGAGGCGGGAACACTGAAGCTTTCTTT. It translates to CASSQARGGNTEAFF. The V gene is TRBV14, the J gene TRBJ1-1; no reliable D call. CDR1 and CDR2 (germline): SGHDN, FVKESK. The CDR3 extends over 15 amino acids. The germline V and J ends were trimmed by 1 base and 1 base, with 10 bases remaining between them.

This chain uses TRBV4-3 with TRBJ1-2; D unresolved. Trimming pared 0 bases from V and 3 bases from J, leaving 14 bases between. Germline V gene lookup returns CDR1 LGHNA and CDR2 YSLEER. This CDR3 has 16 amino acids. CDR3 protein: CASSQEVRVRDYGYTF. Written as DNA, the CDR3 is TGCGCCAGCAGCCAAGAGGTCCGAGTTCGGGACTATGGCTACACCTTC.

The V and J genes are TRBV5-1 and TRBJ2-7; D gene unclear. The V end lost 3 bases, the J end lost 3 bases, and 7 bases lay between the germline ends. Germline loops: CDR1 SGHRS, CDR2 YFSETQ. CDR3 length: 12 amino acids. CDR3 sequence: CASSSDIYEQYF. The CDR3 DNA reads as TGCGCCAGCAGCTCCGACATCTACGAGCAGTACTTC. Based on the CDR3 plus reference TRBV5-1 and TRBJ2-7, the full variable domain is KAGVTQTPRYLIKTRGQQVTLSCSPISGHRSVSWYQQTPGQGLQFLFEYFSETQRNKGNFPGRFSGRQFSNSRSEMNVSTLELGDSALYLCASSSDIYEQYFGPGTRLTVT.

In nucleotides, the CDR3 is TGTGCCAGCAGCCAAGGAGGCAAATCACCCCTCCACTTT. It codes for CASSQGGKSPLHF. The genes are TRBV3-1 (or the pseudogene TRBV3-2) and TRBJ1-6, with D hard to call. Germline V gene sequence: CDR1 LGHDT, CDR2 YNNKEL (reference sequence). This CDR3 region has 13 residues. Trimming stripped 1 base from V and 10 bases from J, with 8 bases between.

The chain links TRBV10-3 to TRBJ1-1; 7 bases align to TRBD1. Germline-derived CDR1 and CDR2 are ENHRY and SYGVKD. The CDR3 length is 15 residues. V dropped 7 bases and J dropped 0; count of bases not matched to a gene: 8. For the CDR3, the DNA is TGTGCCATCACCCCCGGGACAGTTCTGAACACTGAAGCTTTCTTT. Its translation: CAITPGTVLNTEAFF.